The 5 T cell receptor beta chains listed next were all sequenced from one sample in a study of cytomegalovirus exposure and HLA in healthy donors. Use of 60 Vbeta and 13 Jbeta primers characterized the PCR. The repertoire was sequenced with immunoSEQ multiplex PCR; TCRdb's copy has only in-frame clones and lacks some. Here the sample spans roughly 98,000 clones, about 81% being singletons. Sequenced: PBMCs. The source is a middle-aged man in good health and CMV-seronegative.

CDR3 bases: TGTGCCAGCAGAGCCGACAGGGTGGGTCGTCAGCCCCAGCATTTT. Translation gives CASRADRVGRQPQHF. V gene TRBV27 combines with J gene TRBJ1-5, with TRBD1 matching over 7 bases. Germline V gives CDR1 MNHEY, CDR2 SMNVEV (reference sequence). The CDR3 extends over 15 amino acids. With V trimmed by 6 bases and J by 6 bases, 11 bases remained unmatched.

This clone was seen a handful of times. The chain recombines TRBV6-5 with TRBJ1-5; D possibly corresponds to TRBD1 (5 bases). Germline CDR1 and CDR2: MNHEY and SVGAGI. The germline V and J ends were trimmed by 4 bases and 6 bases, with 10 bases remaining between them. The CDR3 sequence is 13 residues long. The CDR3 DNA follows: TGTGCCAGCAGTTGGGGCGTGGGTCAGCCCCAGCATTTT. It specifies CASSWGVGQPQHF.

The V and J genes are TRBV7-9 and TRBJ2-3; D not certain. Trimming stripped 0 bases from V and 0 bases from J, with 4 bases between. Germline CDR1 is SEHNR and CDR2 is FQNEAQ (reference sequence). The CDR3 length is 14 residues. CDR3: CASSLAASTDTQYF. CDR3 DNA: TGTGCCAGCAGCTTAGCGGCAAGCACAGATACGCAGTATTTT.

Written as DNA, the CDR3 is TGTGCCAGCAGCTTAGCCGGGACAGGAGTATCTAACTATGGCTACACCTTC. Translated: CASSLAGTGVSNYGYTF. The V and J genes are TRBV7-2 and TRBJ1-2, with 8 bases lining up with TRBD1. The junction had 6 bases not matched to a gene; V was cut back by 0 bases and J by 0 bases. Germline-derived CDR1 and CDR2 are SGHTA and FQGNSA. The CDR3 contains 17 residues. The full variable domain, its missing parts supplied by reference TRBV7-2 and TRBJ1-2, is GAGVSQSPSNKVTEKGKDVELRCDPISGHTALYWYRQSLGQGLEFLIYFQGNSAPDKSGLPSDRFSAERTGGSVSTLTIQRTQQEDSAVYLCASSLAGTGVSNYGYTFGSGTRLTVV.

The chain combines TRBV19 with TRBJ1-1; the D gene is possibly TRBD1 (6 bases). Between the trimmed V and J ends, which lost 5 bases and 6 bases, there was a span of 13 bases. The CDR3 is made up of 13 amino acids. Germline-derived CDR1 and CDR2 are LNHDA and SQIVND (reference sequence). The CDR3, as DNA: TGTGCCAGTAGTGAAACACAGGGATCTGAAGCTTTCTTT. This gives the protein CASSETQGSEAFF.